These T cell receptor beta chains were read from a single sample in a study of neurological immune-mediated disorders. TCRdb ran MiXCR on the 5' RACE reads and lists one entry per CDR3 protein. The table records about 90,000 distinct CDR3 sequences, about 12% of them present only once. The specimen was PBMCs. Receptors originate from a female donor with HTLV-1-associated myelopathy (HAM/TSP). Each CDR3 is given with its conserved first and last residue. Each record gives: J gene, V gene, CDR3 protein.

TRBJ2-7	TRBV7-2	CASSLVNRGDEQYF
TRBJ2-5	TRBV5-1	CASSKSGRGETQYF
TRBJ2-3	TRBV3-1	CASGSSGSTDTQYF
TRBJ2-1	TRBV20-1	CSASDDRSDPFF
TRBJ2-7	TRBV2	CASKVITGVREQYF
TRBJ1-5	TRBV12-3/TRBV12-4	CASSLRTGVNQPQHF
TRBJ2-7	TRBV5-1	CASSLAEGHEQYF
TRBJ1-1	TRBV3-1	CASRDRGRGNTEAFF
TRBJ1-5	TRBV5-1	CASSLEGGPRQPQHF
TRBJ1-6	TRBV7-9	CASSLLEPLHF
TRBJ2-2	TRBV12-3/TRBV12-4	CASSRMIGTGANTGELFF
TRBJ2-7	TRBV5-1	CASSPGTGAYEQYF
TRBJ2-3	TRBV7-2	CASSPLTGGRGTQYF
TRBJ1-5	TRBV9	CASSGTGVGGPQHF
TRBJ1-1	TRBV3-1	CASKTGGEGRAFF
TRBJ2-3	TRBV11-2	CASSHQAGGHPDTQYF
TRBJ2-1	TRBV5-6	CASSIKNLRDRGSEQFF
TRBJ2-2	TRBV24-1	CATGPGRNTGELFF